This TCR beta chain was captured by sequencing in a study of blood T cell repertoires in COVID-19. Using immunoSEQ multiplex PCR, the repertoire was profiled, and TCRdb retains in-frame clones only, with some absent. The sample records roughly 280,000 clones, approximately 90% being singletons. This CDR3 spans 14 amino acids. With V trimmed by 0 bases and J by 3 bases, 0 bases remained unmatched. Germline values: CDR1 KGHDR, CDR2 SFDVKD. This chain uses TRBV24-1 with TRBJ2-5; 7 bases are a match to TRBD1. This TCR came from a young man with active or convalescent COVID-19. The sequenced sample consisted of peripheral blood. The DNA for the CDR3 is TGTGCCACCAGTGATTTGGGGACAGAAGAGACCCAGTACTTC. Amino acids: CATSDLGTEETQYF.